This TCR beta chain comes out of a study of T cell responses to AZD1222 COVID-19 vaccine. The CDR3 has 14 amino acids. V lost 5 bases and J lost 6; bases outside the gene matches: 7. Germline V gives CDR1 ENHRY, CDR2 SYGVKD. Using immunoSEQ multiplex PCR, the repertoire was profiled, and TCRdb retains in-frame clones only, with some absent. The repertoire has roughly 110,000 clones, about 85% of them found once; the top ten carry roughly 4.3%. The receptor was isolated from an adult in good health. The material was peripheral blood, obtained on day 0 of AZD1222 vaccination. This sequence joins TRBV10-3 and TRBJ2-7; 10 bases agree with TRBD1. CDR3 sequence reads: CAISPGGTGAEQYF. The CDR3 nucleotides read TGTGCCATCAGTCCAGGGGGGACAGGGGCCGAGCAGTACTTC.